The TCR beta chain under discussion was sequenced for a study of blood T cells in healthy people across ages. Through a sample-barcoded 5' primer and a J-beta primer mix, a second PCR was run for roughly 7 to 12 cycles. TCRdb fed the 5' RACE reads into MiXCR, producing one record per CDR3 protein. The data hold roughly 1,500,000 distinct CDR3 sequences, with about 32% observed a single time. The trim removed 0 bases at V and 6 bases at J, leaving 11 bases unmatched. From germline, CDR1 is DFQATT and CDR2 SNEGSKA (reference sequence). The CDR3 contains 17 residues. The TCR comes from a woman aged 25 to 39 in good health. The sequencing input was blood. The rearrangement uses TRBV20-1 and TRBJ2-3; 11 bases are shared with TRBD2. CDR3 DNA sequence: TGCAGTGCTAGAGACGTACTGACTAGCGGGAAGTCTGATACGCAGTATTTT. Translating it yields CSARDVLTSGKSDTQYF.